The rows below give T cell receptor beta chains drawn from one sample of a study of shared clonotypes between healthy human individuals. Clones were sequenced by immunoSEQ multiplex PCR, and TCRdb holds only the in-frame ones, with some missing. The sample lists 650,000 to 750,000 clones; 55% to 75% were seen once. The specimen was memory CD4+ T cells sorted from blood. These receptors came from a woman in her thirties in good health. Each CDR3 is given with its conserved first and last residue. A D gene is named only where the DNA matches it firmly. Size is omitted from some rows. Given values are once, few, many or a class for expanded clones.

V gene	clone size	J gene	D gene	CDR3 protein	CDR3 DNA
TRBV28	NA	TRBJ1-3	TRBD1	CASRGTGHHSGNTIYF	TGTGCCAGCAGGGGGACAGGGCACCACTCTGGAAACACCATATATTTT
TRBV6-1	NA	TRBJ2-5	TRBD2	CASSEVASGSETQYF	TGTGCCAGCAGTGAAGTTGCTAGCGGGAGCGAGACCCAGTACTTC
TRBV19	NA	TRBJ1-5	TRBD1	CASSIFKGAVGLQQPQHF	TGTGCCAGTAGTATTTTTAAGGGGGCGGTGGGACTTCAGCAGCCCCAGCATTTT
TRBV4-1	few	TRBJ2-1	TRBD2	CASSQDRLAGALNNEQFF	TGCGCCAGCAGCCAAGATCGCCTAGCGGGAGCCTTAAACAATGAGCAGTTCTTC
TRBV18	NA	TRBJ2-2	TRBD2	CASSGTSGPNQSGELFF	TGTGCCAGCTCCGGGACTAGCGGACCCAACCAAAGTGGGGAGCTGTTTTTT
TRBV18	NA	TRBJ2-5	TRBD1	CASSSTGDSETQYF	TGTGCCAGCTCATCGACAGGGGATTCAGAGACCCAGTACTTC
TRBV28	NA	TRBJ2-7	NA	CASSLWGSEQYF	TGTGCCAGCAGTTTGTGGGGTAGCGAGCAGTACTTC
TRBV2	NA	TRBJ1-3	NA	CASKVQGLSGNTIYF	TGTGCCAGCAAGGTACAGGGTCTCTCTGGAAACACCATATATTTT
TRBV6-5	NA	TRBJ1-1	TRBD1	CASKSGQGNTEAFF	TGTGCCAGCAAATCAGGACAGGGGAACACTGAAGCTTTCTTT
TRBV6-5	few	TRBJ2-6	NA	CASSATGSGANVLTF	TGTGCCAGCAGTGCGACAGGCTCTGGGGCCAACGTCCTGACTTTC
TRBV2	many	TRBJ2-2	TRBD1	CASRAGTATSGELFF	TGTGCCTCCAGGGCCGGGACAGCTACCTCCGGGGAGCTGTTTTTT
TRBV25-1	NA	TRBJ2-7	NA	CASSGGGDPYEQYF	TGTGCCAGCAGTGGAGGGGGGGATCCTTACGAGCAGTACTTC
TRBV7-9	few	TRBJ2-3	TRBD1	CASSLGQGADTQYF	TGTGCCAGCAGCTTAGGACAGGGGGCAGATACGCAGTATTTT
TRBV27	NA	TRBJ1-3	NA	CASRSHGDRGNTIYF	TGTGCCAGCAGATCACACGGCGATCGGGGAAACACCATATATTTT
TRBV11-2	NA	TRBJ1-1	NA	CASSLEAAGGNTEAFF	TGTGCCAGCAGCTTAGAGGCCGCGGGAGGAAACACTGAAGCTTTCTTT
TRBV7-8	NA	TRBJ1-5	NA	CASSLGGLTEAGNQPQHF	TGTGCCAGCAGCTTAGGGGGACTCACAGAGGCTGGCAATCAGCCCCAGCATTTT
TRBV6-6	NA	TRBJ2-1	NA	CASSYSPPRVEQFF	TGTGCCAGCAGTTACTCCCCTCCTAGGGTTGAGCAGTTCTTC
TRBV7-9	once	TRBJ2-1	TRBD2	CASSLTRLAEYNEQFF	TGTGCCAGCAGCTTAACCAGACTAGCGGAATACAATGAGCAGTTCTTC
TRBV19	NA	TRBJ2-2	TRBD2	CASIGIAGAGELFF	TGTGCCAGTATAGGGATAGCGGGAGCCGGGGAGCTGTTTTTT
TRBV5-4	NA	TRBJ1-2	TRBD1	CASSLIQGRHGYTF	TGTGCCAGCAGCCTGATACAGGGGCGGCATGGCTACACCTTC
TRBV6-6	few	TRBJ1-2	TRBD1	CASSTSGQGRRNGYTF	TGTGCCAGCAGTACCAGCGGACAGGGGCGCCGGAATGGCTACACCTTC
TRBV4-1	NA	TRBJ1-1	NA	CASSQAATGSEAFF	TGCGCCAGCAGCCAAGCCGCCACGGGTTCTGAAGCTTTCTTT
TRBV11-3	NA	TRBJ2-1	TRBD1	CASSPGGNDNEQFF	TGTGCCAGCAGCCCAGGGGGAAATGACAATGAGCAGTTCTTC
TRBV6-5	NA	TRBJ1-5	NA	CASSYSSGPGQPQHF	TGTGCCAGCAGTTACTCGTCAGGGCCGGGCCAGCCCCAGCATTTT
TRBV29-1	NA	TRBJ1-2	TRBD1	CSVWTGGGYTF	TGCAGCGTTTGGACAGGGGGAGGCTACACCTTC
TRBV18	NA	TRBJ2-1	NA	CASSLGLNEQFF	TGTGCCAGCTCACTCGGACTAAATGAGCAGTTCTTC
TRBV7-9	few	TRBJ1-1	TRBD1	CASSSATGANTEAFF	TGTGCCAGCAGCTCCGCCACAGGGGCAAACACTGAAGCTTTCTTT
TRBV6-5	NA	TRBJ2-1	TRBD2	CASSYDYGTSYNEQFF	TGTGCCAGCAGTTACGACTACGGGACTAGCTACAATGAGCAGTTCTTC
TRBV5-1	NA	TRBJ2-7	TRBD2	CASSLGLAGGDEQYF	TGCGCCAGCAGCTTGGGACTAGCGGGAGGAGACGAGCAGTACTTC
TRBV12-5	NA	TRBJ2-3	NA	CASGLIPRGGGYTDTQYF	TGTGCTAGTGGTTTGATACCGCGTGGAGGGGGATACACAGATACGCAGTATTTT
TRBV2	NA	TRBJ1-5	NA	CASSDDRGKWIQNSNQPQHF	TGTGCCAGCAGTGATGACCGGGGGAAGTGGATCCAAAATAGCAATCAGCCCCAGCATTTT
TRBV6-6	many	TRBJ1-5	NA	CASSVDRQPQHF	TGTGCCAGCAGTGTCGACAGACAGCCCCAGCATTTT
TRBV15	NA	TRBJ1-5	TRBD1	CATSDPNRGRWGQPQHF	TGTGCCACCAGCGACCCGAACAGGGGGCGCTGGGGTCAGCCCCAGCATTTT
TRBV19	few	TRBJ2-7	TRBD1	CASKPGTGAYEQYF	TGTGCCAGCAAACCCGGGACAGGGGCCTACGAGCAGTACTTC
TRBV28	NA	TRBJ2-7	NA	CASSLTYREQYF	TGTGCCAGCAGTTTGACTTATCGCGAGCAGTACTTC
TRBV29-1	NA	TRBJ2-3	NA	CSADRGGSSTDTQYF	TGCAGCGCTGACCGTGGGGGTTCTAGCACAGATACGCAGTATTTT